Following are 2 T cell receptor beta chains from one sample sequenced in a study of blood T cell repertoires in COVID-19. TCRdb's copy holds only in-frame clones and misses some; the assay was immunoSEQ multiplex PCR. The sample has 200,000 to 300,000 clones, 75% to 90% seen once. Sequenced sample: peripheral blood. Source of these receptors: a woman aged 55-69 years with active or convalescent COVID-19.

V usage is TRBV6-5 and J usage is TRBJ2-2; maybe TRBD1 (5 bases). This CDR3 is 15 amino acids long. Trimming left V 6 bases short and J 4 bases short, with 15 bases between. Germline V gene data show CDR1 as MNHEY and CDR2 as SVGAGI. The CDR3 region is CASRRPRQGTGELFF. CDR3 DNA sequence: TGTGCCAGCAGGCGACCGCGGCAGGGCACCGGGGAGCTGTTTTTT.

The chain couples TRBV3-1 (or the pseudogene TRBV3-2) to TRBJ1-5; no clear D gene. V dropped 4 bases and J dropped 0 bases, with 19 bases sitting between them. This CDR3 is 18 amino acids long. Germline V gene data show CDR1 as LGHDT and CDR2 as YNNKEL (reference sequence). The CDR3 sequence: CASSRGGKGRYSNQPQHF. The CDR3 coding sequence is TGTGCCAGCAGCCGGGGAGGCAAAGGGCGCTATAGCAATCAGCCCCAGCATTTT.